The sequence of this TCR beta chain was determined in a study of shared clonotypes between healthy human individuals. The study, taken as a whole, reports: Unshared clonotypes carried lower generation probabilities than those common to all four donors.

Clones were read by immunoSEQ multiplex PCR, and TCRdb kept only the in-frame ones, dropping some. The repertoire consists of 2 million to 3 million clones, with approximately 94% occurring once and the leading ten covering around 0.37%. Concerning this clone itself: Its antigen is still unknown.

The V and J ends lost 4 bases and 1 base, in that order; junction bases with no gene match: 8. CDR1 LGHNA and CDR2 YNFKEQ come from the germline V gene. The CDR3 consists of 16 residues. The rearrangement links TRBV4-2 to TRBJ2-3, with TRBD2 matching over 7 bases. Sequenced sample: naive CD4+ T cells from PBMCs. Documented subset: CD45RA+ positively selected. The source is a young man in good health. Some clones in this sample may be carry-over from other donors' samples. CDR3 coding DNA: TGTGCCAGCAGCCCAAAAAGGGCGGGAGGCACAGATACGCAGTATTTT. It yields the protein CASSPKRAGGTDTQYF.